The clone carrying this T cell receptor beta chain was recorded a few times. This record belongs to a study of human T cells and chemical hapten exposure. Turning to the study itself: Sensitization involved placing 2% DPC onto a 2 cm by 2 cm region of upper inner arm skin. Per-sample variation in TCR yield stemmed mainly from small pooled library volume differences. On the upper back, patch tests were applied with 0.01% DPC and read at 6 days.

The germline gives CDR1 LNHNV, CDR2 YYDKDF (reference sequence). V lost 4 bases, J lost 0 bases, and 6 bases stayed unmatched. The CDR3 contains 17 residues. Sample time point: patch test 2, 6 weeks after DPC sensitization. Treatment of the sample: therapeutic diphenylcyclopropenone sensitization with weekly scalp DPC. MiXCR was run by TCRdb on the RACE reads, yielding one entry per CDR3 protein. The table shows nearly 95,000 distinct CDR3 sequences, with roughly 11% occurring only once. This chain connects TRBV15 to TRBJ2-1; 10 nucleotides line up with TRBD2. The sample in question was whole blood, obtained in connection with sensitization to the hapten diphenylcyclopropenone (DPC). This sequence originates from a man in his forties with alopecia areata. Some clones in this sample may be carry-over from other donors' samples. CDR3 residues: CATSIAGGSSSYNEQFF. The CDR3 coding sequence is TGTGCCACCAGCATAGCGGGAGGCTCGAGCTCCTACAATGAGCAGTTCTTC.